The 4 T cell receptor beta chains given below trace back to one sample, sequenced in a study of shared clonotypes between healthy human individuals. The naive CD8 fraction comprised CD45RO-negative cells positively selected for CCR7 and excluded terminally differentiated effector memory CD45RA+ cells. Assay: immunoSEQ multiplex PCR; the TCRdb copy retains only in-frame clones and omits some. The data contain around 2.1 million clones, 85% to 95% of them singletons. Sequenced sample: naive CD8+ T cells from PBMCs. These receptors were obtained from a man between 18 and 29 years old in good health. Some clones in this sample may be carry-over from other donors' samples.

The count of this clone is one. The chain carries TRBV6-1 and TRBJ2-7, with D maybe TRBD2 (6 bases). Trimming took off 7 bases at V and 5 bases at J, with 15 bases between the two ends. CDR1 is MNHNS and CDR2 is SASEGT in the germline V gene. The CDR3 is made up of 13 amino acids. CDR3 loop: CASNHRGGNEQYF. CDR3 DNA: TGTGCCAGCAATCATCGCGGAGGGAACGAGCAGTACTTC.

The table lists this clone with a count of one. This chain connects TRBV11-3 to TRBJ2-1, with D perhaps matching TRBD2 (5 bases). The V end was cut by 1 base, the J end by 5 bases, with 6 bases between. Germline assignment: CDR1 SGHNT and CDR2 YENEEA. CDR3 length equals 13 residues. CDR3 protein: CASSLAGNNEQFF. CDR3 nucleotide sequence: TGTGCCAGCAGCTTAGCGGGAAACAATGAGCAGTTCTTC.

This clone appeared a single time. V gene TRBV11-2 combines with J gene TRBJ1-1; the D gene is possibly TRBD1 (5 bases). The V and J ends lost 5 bases and 4 bases respectively, with 17 bases between them. Per the germline V gene, CDR1 is SGHAT and CDR2 is FQNNGV. This CDR3 is 15 amino acids long. CDR3 residues: CASSLTPGWVTEAFF. The CDR3 nucleotides are TGTGCCAGCAGCCTCACTCCAGGGTGGGTCACTGAAGCTTTCTTT.

The genes are TRBV29-1 and TRBJ2-2, with 8 bases matching TRBD2. Per germline, CDR1 SQVTM and CDR2 ANQGSEA. The CDR3 sequence is 15 residues long. In DNA form, the CDR3 reads TGCAGAGCTCCCCGCGGGGGGCCGAACACCGGGGAGCTGTTTTTT. Amino acid sequence: CRAPRGGPNTGELFF.